The rows below give T cell receptor beta chains drawn from one sample of a study of T cells in localized non-small cell lung cancer. Only in-frame clones appear in the TCRdb table, and some are missing; sequencing was by immunoSEQ multiplex PCR. The data hold 58,000 or so clones, with about nine tenths observed a single time. This sample comprised peripheral blood, obtained before any cancer treatment. The origin of the receptors is a woman aged 35-70 years with stage I lung adenocarcinoma. Each CDR3 is given with its conserved first and last residue. A D gene is named only where the DNA matches it firmly. A clone size is listed for some rows: how often the clone was seen (once, few, many), or a class if it is expanded.

cdr3_aa: CASSLTLLAGSYEQYF
cdr3_nt: TGTGCCAGCAGTTTGACCCTACTAGCGGGCTCCTACGAGCAGTACTTC
d_call: TRBD2
cdr3_length: 16
j_call: TRBJ2-7
v_call: TRBV28
clone_size: NA

cdr3_aa: CATSDRAGGYTF
cdr3_nt: TGTGCCACCTCGGACAGGGCGGGTGGCTACACCTTC
d_call: TRBD1
cdr3_length: 12
j_call: TRBJ1-2
v_call: TRBV28
clone_size: NA

cdr3_aa: CASSFFGTIYEQYF
cdr3_nt: TGTGCCAGCAGCTTCTTCGGGACCATATACGAGCAGTACTTC
d_call: NA
cdr3_length: 14
j_call: TRBJ2-7
v_call: TRBV7-9
clone_size: NA

cdr3_aa: CASSLPSAGANVLTF
cdr3_nt: TGTGCCAGCAGCCTACCGTCAGCTGGGGCCAACGTCCTGACTTTC
d_call: NA
cdr3_length: 15
j_call: TRBJ2-6
v_call: TRBV7-2
clone_size: NA

cdr3_aa: CASSQQVNTEAFF
cdr3_nt: TGTGCCAGCAGCCAACAGGTGAACACTGAAGCTTTCTTT
d_call: NA
cdr3_length: 13
j_call: TRBJ1-1
v_call: TRBV27
clone_size: NA

cdr3_aa: CASSKGSSGANVLTF
cdr3_nt: TGTGCCAGTAGTAAAGGAAGCTCTGGGGCCAACGTCCTGACTTTC
d_call: NA
cdr3_length: 15
j_call: TRBJ2-6
v_call: TRBV19
clone_size: NA

cdr3_aa: CASRRGQYSNQPQHF
cdr3_nt: TGTGCCAGCCGGAGGGGACAGTATAGCAATCAGCCCCAGCATTTT
d_call: TRBD1
cdr3_length: 15
j_call: TRBJ1-5
v_call: TRBV5-6
clone_size: NA

cdr3_aa: CASSPGIAEAFF
cdr3_nt: TGTGCCAGCTCACCAGGCATCGCTGAAGCTTTCTTT
d_call: NA
cdr3_length: 12
j_call: TRBJ1-1
v_call: TRBV18
clone_size: NA

cdr3_aa: CASSFERTGYTF
cdr3_nt: TGTGCCAGCAGCTTCGAGCGAACTGGCTACACCTTC
d_call: NA
cdr3_length: 12
j_call: TRBJ1-2
v_call: TRBV5-4
clone_size: NA

cdr3_aa: CASSPGQFGNQPQHF
cdr3_nt: TGCGCCAGCAGCCCTGGACAGTTTGGCAATCAGCCCCAGCATTTT
d_call: NA
cdr3_length: 15
j_call: TRBJ1-5
v_call: TRBV5-1
clone_size: few

cdr3_aa: CAWSWASGRAQYF
cdr3_nt: TGTGCCTGGAGTTGGGCTAGCGGGAGGGCGCAGTATTTT
d_call: TRBD2
cdr3_length: 13
j_call: TRBJ2-3
v_call: TRBV30
clone_size: NA

cdr3_aa: CASRTERGYYGYTF
cdr3_nt: TGTGCCAGCAGAACCGAAAGAGGGTACTATGGCTACACCTTC
d_call: NA
cdr3_length: 14
j_call: TRBJ1-2
v_call: TRBV7-2
clone_size: NA

cdr3_aa: CASRWDRGGDGYTF
cdr3_nt: TGTGCCAGCAGATGGGACAGGGGAGGGGATGGCTACACCTTC
d_call: TRBD1
cdr3_length: 14
j_call: TRBJ1-2
v_call: TRBV6-1
clone_size: NA

cdr3_aa: CASGLAGYTEAFF
cdr3_nt: TGTGCTAGTGGTTTGGCTGGATACACTGAAGCTTTCTTT
d_call: NA
cdr3_length: 13
j_call: TRBJ1-1
v_call: TRBV12-5
clone_size: NA

cdr3_aa: CASSIIAGFYGYTF
cdr3_nt: TGTGCCAGTAGTATCATAGCCGGCTTCTATGGCTACACCTTC
d_call: NA
cdr3_length: 14
j_call: TRBJ1-2
v_call: TRBV19
clone_size: NA

cdr3_aa: CASGLAGIQETQYF
cdr3_nt: TGTGCCAGTGGACTAGCGGGGATACAAGAGACCCAGTACTTC
d_call: TRBD2
cdr3_length: 14
j_call: TRBJ2-5
v_call: TRBV19
clone_size: NA

cdr3_aa: CASSFEGGSYNEQFF
cdr3_nt: TGTGCCAGCAGTTTTGAGGGCGGCTCCTACAATGAGCAGTTCTTC
d_call: NA
cdr3_length: 15
j_call: TRBJ2-1
v_call: TRBV28
clone_size: NA

cdr3_aa: CSVWGGLEDEQYF
cdr3_nt: TGCAGCGTTTGGGGAGGGCTCGAAGACGAGCAGTACTTC
d_call: TRBD2
cdr3_length: 13
j_call: TRBJ2-7
v_call: TRBV29-1
clone_size: NA

cdr3_aa: CASSPMVGGGGTETQYF
cdr3_nt: TGTGCCAGCTCACCAATGGTCGGAGGAGGGGGAACAGAGACCCAGTACTTC
d_call: NA
cdr3_length: 17
j_call: TRBJ2-5
v_call: TRBV18
clone_size: once

cdr3_aa: CASIGDSYNEQFF
cdr3_nt: TGTGCCAGCATTGGTGACAGTTACAATGAGCAGTTCTTC
d_call: NA
cdr3_length: 13
j_call: TRBJ2-1
v_call: TRBV6-1
clone_size: NA

cdr3_aa: CASKGADTIYF
cdr3_nt: TGCGCCAGCAAGGGGGCTGACACCATATATTTT
d_call: TRBD1
cdr3_length: 11
j_call: TRBJ1-3
v_call: TRBV5-1
clone_size: NA

cdr3_aa: CASSGGVLTFF
cdr3_nt: TGTGCCAGCAGTGGAGGGGTCTTAACTTTCTTT
d_call: NA
cdr3_length: 11
j_call: TRBJ1-1
v_call: TRBV2
clone_size: NA

cdr3_aa: CASSDGGPGELFF
cdr3_nt: TGTGCCAGCAGTGATGGAGGTCCCGGGGAGCTGTTTTTT
d_call: NA
cdr3_length: 13
j_call: TRBJ2-2
v_call: TRBV2
clone_size: NA

cdr3_aa: CASSLRDGLYEQYF
cdr3_nt: TGTGCCAGCAGCCTCCGGGACGGACTTTACGAGCAGTACTTC
d_call: NA
cdr3_length: 14
j_call: TRBJ2-7
v_call: TRBV6-6
clone_size: NA

cdr3_aa: CASSQGPQGDEQFF
cdr3_nt: TGTGCCAGCAGCCAAGGCCCCCAAGGGGACGAGCAGTTCTTC
d_call: NA
cdr3_length: 14
j_call: TRBJ2-1
v_call: TRBV14
clone_size: NA

cdr3_aa: CASSYLRPSYNEQFF
cdr3_nt: TGTGCCAGCAGTTACTTGCGGCCCTCCTACAATGAGCAGTTCTTC
d_call: NA
cdr3_length: 15
j_call: TRBJ2-1
v_call: TRBV6-6
clone_size: NA

cdr3_aa: CASTSMDRASPLHF
cdr3_nt: TGTGCCAGCACCTCTATGGACAGGGCGTCACCCCTCCACTTT
d_call: TRBD1
cdr3_length: 14
j_call: TRBJ1-6
v_call: TRBV27
clone_size: NA

cdr3_aa: CASLKETGAEGYTF
cdr3_nt: TGCGCCAGCCTCAAAGAAACAGGGGCGGAGGGCTACACCTTC
d_call: TRBD1
cdr3_length: 14
j_call: TRBJ1-2
v_call: TRBV5-1
clone_size: NA

cdr3_aa: CASRLGVQGGDGYTF
cdr3_nt: TGTGCCAGCAGGCTTGGAGTTCAGGGAGGGGATGGCTACACCTTC
d_call: NA
cdr3_length: 15
j_call: TRBJ1-2
v_call: TRBV2
clone_size: few

cdr3_aa: CASSDKAETQYF
cdr3_nt: TGTGCCAGCAGTGACAAGGCTGAGACCCAGTACTTC
d_call: NA
cdr3_length: 12
j_call: TRBJ2-5
v_call: TRBV6-1
clone_size: NA

cdr3_aa: CASSEGGEETQYF
cdr3_nt: TGCGCCAGCAGTGAAGGGGGGGAAGAGACCCAGTACTTC
d_call: NA
cdr3_length: 13
j_call: TRBJ2-5
v_call: TRBV10-2
clone_size: NA

cdr3_aa: CASSKSTGHDDNEQFF
cdr3_nt: TGTGCCAGCAGCAAAAGCACGGGGCACGACGACAATGAGCAGTTCTTC
d_call: NA
cdr3_length: 16
j_call: TRBJ2-1
v_call: TRBV21-1
clone_size: NA

cdr3_aa: CASSRNRGTSGNTIYF
cdr3_nt: TGTGCCAGCAGCCGGAACAGGGGAACGTCTGGAAACACCATATATTTT
d_call: TRBD1
cdr3_length: 16
j_call: TRBJ1-3
v_call: TRBV4-2
clone_size: NA

cdr3_aa: CASSQDRDRVTNEQFF
cdr3_nt: TGTGCCAGCAGCCAAGACCGGGACAGGGTCACGAATGAGCAGTTCTTC
d_call: TRBD1
cdr3_length: 16
j_call: TRBJ2-1
v_call: TRBV4-2
clone_size: NA

cdr3_aa: CASSQGAGDTEAFF
cdr3_nt: TGTGCCAGCAGCCAAGGTGCGGGGGACACTGAAGCTTTCTTT
d_call: NA
cdr3_length: 14
j_call: TRBJ1-1
v_call: TRBV5-6
clone_size: NA

cdr3_aa: CASRQGEEPQHF
cdr3_nt: TGTGCCAGCAGGCAGGGAGAGGAGCCCCAGCATTTT
d_call: NA
cdr3_length: 12
j_call: TRBJ1-5
v_call: TRBV6-5
clone_size: NA

cdr3_aa: CASSPEQILNTEAFF
cdr3_nt: TGTGCCAGCTCACCAGAACAAATCTTGAACACTGAAGCTTTCTTT
d_call: NA
cdr3_length: 15
j_call: TRBJ1-1
v_call: TRBV18
clone_size: few

cdr3_aa: CASSIGGSHSPLHF
cdr3_nt: TGTGCCAGTAGTATTGGAGGGTCCCATTCACCCCTCCACTTT
d_call: NA
cdr3_length: 14
j_call: TRBJ1-6
v_call: TRBV19
clone_size: NA

cdr3_aa: CASVGGNGYTF
cdr3_nt: TGTGCCAGCGTAGGAGGGAATGGCTACACCTTC
d_call: NA
cdr3_length: 11
j_call: TRBJ1-2
v_call: TRBV6-5
clone_size: NA

cdr3_aa: CAISENRESTEAFF
cdr3_nt: TGTGCCATCAGTGAGAACAGGGAGAGCACTGAAGCTTTCTTT
d_call: NA
cdr3_length: 14
j_call: TRBJ1-1
v_call: TRBV10-3
clone_size: NA

cdr3_aa: CASSQIKGGRRSGANVLTF
cdr3_nt: TGTGCCAGCAGCCAAATTAAAGGAGGACGGCGCTCTGGGGCCAACGTCCTGACTTTC
d_call: NA
cdr3_length: 19
j_call: TRBJ2-6
v_call: TRBV11-2
clone_size: NA

cdr3_aa: CASSVGRSTEAFF
cdr3_nt: TGCGCCAGCAGCGTAGGGAGGAGTACTGAAGCTTTCTTT
d_call: NA
cdr3_length: 13
j_call: TRBJ1-1
v_call: TRBV5-1
clone_size: NA

cdr3_aa: CASSTPSGTPYF
cdr3_nt: TGTGCCAGCAGCACCCCCAGCGGGACCCCCTATTTT
d_call: NA
cdr3_length: 12
j_call: TRBJ1-3
v_call: TRBV11-2
clone_size: NA